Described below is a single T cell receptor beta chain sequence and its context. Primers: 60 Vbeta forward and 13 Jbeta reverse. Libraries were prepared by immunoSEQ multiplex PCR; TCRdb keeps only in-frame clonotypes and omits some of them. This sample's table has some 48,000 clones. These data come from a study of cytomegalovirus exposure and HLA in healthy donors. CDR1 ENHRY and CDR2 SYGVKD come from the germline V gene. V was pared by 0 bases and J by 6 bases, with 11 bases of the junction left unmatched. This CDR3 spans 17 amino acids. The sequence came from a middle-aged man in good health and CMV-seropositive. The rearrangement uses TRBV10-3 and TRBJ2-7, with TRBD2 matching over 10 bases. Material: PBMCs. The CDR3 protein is CAISESRGSGRGSEQYF. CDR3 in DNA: TGTGCCATCAGTGAGTCGAGGGGAAGCGGGAGGGGTTCCGAGCAGTACTTC.